This T cell receptor (beta chain) was recovered during a study of response to subunit inactivated influenza vaccine. Worth noting for this clonotype: Its antigen is not identified.

TCRdb itself ran the RT-PCR reads through MiXCR, one entry per CDR3 protein. This table holds 700,000 to 900,000 distinct CDR3 sequences, less than 25% found once. Germline lookup yields CDR1 SGHRS and CDR2 YFSETQ. CDR3 length: 15 amino acids. Trimming removed 0 bases from V and 2 bases from J, with 10 bases in between. Study-level findings and limits: The study's authors posited that every seasonal influenza vaccination enlists few new T cells.

This chain uses TRBV5-1 with TRBJ2-3; the D is unclear. The source of this sequence is a man between 45 and 60 years old who received an inactivated influenza vaccine. The sequences come from PBMCs from blood, collected roughly 5 days after vaccination. The CDR3: CASSLEGPNTDTQYF. DNA for the CDR3: TGCGCCAGCAGCTTGGAGGGCCCCAACACAGATACGCAGTATTTT.